This T cell receptor beta chain appears in the sequencing data of a study of blood T cell repertoires in COVID-19. Study summary: Acute and convalescent COVID-19 samples came from the United States, Italy and Spain.

Cohort 3 donors counted as recovered after two negative PCRs, clearance, or resolved symptoms. There are 15 residues in the CDR3. Germline CDR1 is MNHEY and CDR2 is SMNVEV (reference sequence). The V gene end was trimmed by 5 bases and the J gene end by 9 bases; junction bases not matched to a gene: 10. This clone was seen a single time. The protocol was immunoSEQ multiplex PCR, while the TCRdb copy is restricted to in-frame clones and leaves out a portion. The data contain around 390,000 clones, approximately 87% of them singletons. The sequence came from a woman in her 50s who had recovered from COVID-19. The V call is TRBV27, the J call TRBJ2-1, with 10 bases that match TRBD2. Material: PBMCs or T cells enriched from blood (not recorded which). The CDR3 loop is CASSKSGGARGEQFF. Here the CDR3 DNA reads TGTGCCAGCAGTAAGAGCGGGGGGGCGAGGGGTGAGCAGTTCTTC.